This T cell receptor beta chain was obtained from a study of cytomegalovirus exposure and HLA in healthy donors listed by TCRdb under 2017. As for the study more broadly: According to a later analysis, one platform produced both the approximately 110 validation repertoires and the roughly 660 repertoires of the first cohort. To predict cytomegalovirus infection status, the study brought together high-throughput TCR immunosequencing, statistical association of individual TCRs with disease status, and machine learning. Besides the first cohort of about 730 subjects, a separate validation cohort made up of 90 to 150 different subjects was used. The study aimed to test whether cataloging public T cell receptors could reveal signatures of past pathogen exposure.

Taken from the germline V gene, the CDR1 and CDR2 loops are MNHEY and SVGAGI. Inclusive of the bounding cysteine and phenylalanine, the CDR3 is 14 residues long. Left in the record is the CDR3 DNA by itself, 42 bases read in frame from the first base. V is pared back by 0 bases and J by 2 bases, with 8 bases lying between the germline termini. The donors were included in the validation cohort of some 120 subjects, a group kept apart from the approximately 690-subject first cohort. Libraries came from the immunoSEQ multiplex PCR assay. The study's processing was this. A statistical classification framework was built to diagnose cytomegalovirus status from the catalog of TCR beta chain sequences. TCRdb stores this immuneACCESS table with in-frame sequences only. Part of the clones is absent; in the studies checked, under half of the shortfall reflects unresolved V genes, and no reason is known for the rest. From that table come the V and J calls and clone size; the DNA was used to work out D and trimming. Present in this sample are some 130,000 clones, almost 85% of which were seen just once. Just under 30% of the sample comes from the top ten.

In regard to this clone: This receptor's antigen is unknown. No clone much larger than this one lies a single base away; base qualities are absent.

What the work shows at the level of the full study, not this receptor alone: In a later analysis, TCRs clustered in the first cohort were found to also tend to co-occur in the roughly 120 validation repertoires, with 85% to 95% of cluster scores above 0. The authors suggested that the approach could potentially be generalized to other disease states and immunological phenotypes. A few of the identified cytomegalovirus-associated TCR beta chains were confirmed in vitro to be specific for cytomegalovirus antigens. Most TCR sequences were observed very rarely across donors, whereas some public TCRs were present in many individuals. A later analysis lacked HLA typing for the validation cohort, so it scored co-occurrence in that cohort across all 120 repertoires. Cytomegalovirus status was reported to be diagnosed by the classifier with high specificity and sensitivity in both the original and validation cohorts. A total of 164 TCR beta chains were listed by the study as associated with cytomegalovirus.

The receptor comes from a man aged 25-45 years in good health and CMV-seropositive. What was sequenced was PBMCs. The chain couples TRBV6-5 to TRBJ2-7; the D segment could be TRBD1, given 6 matching bases. The DNA sequence reads TGTGCCAGCAGTTACTCGCAGGGGCCCTACGAGCAGTACTTC. Its translation is CASSYSQGPYEQYF.